The sample holds many counts of the clone carrying this T cell receptor beta chain. Its antigen is currently unknown. TCRdb ran MiXCR on the multiplex PCR reads and lists one entry per CDR3 protein. The data hold 14,000 or so distinct CDR3 sequences, with roughly three fifths observed a single time. The V gene's germline CDR1 is SGDLS and CDR2 YYNGEE. With 2 bases removed from V and 2 bases from J, the gap between germline ends came to 7 bases. There are 13 residues in the CDR3. The sample originates from a study of breast tumors, draining lymph nodes, adjacent tissues. General observations from the study: Tumor T cell lymph node origin was a supported hypothesis, not proven.

The source is a female donor with breast cancer. Some clones in this sample may be carry-over from other donors' samples. The chain joins TRBV9 to TRBJ2-5; no definite D call. What was sequenced was tumor-adjacent breast tissue. The CDR3 protein is CASSVEEQETQYF. In DNA form, the CDR3 reads TGTGCCAGCAGCGTGGAAGAACAAGAGACCCAGTACTTC.